A selection of T cell receptor beta chains follows, all from one sample in a study of shared clonotypes between healthy human individuals. Clones were sequenced by immunoSEQ multiplex PCR, and TCRdb holds only the in-frame ones, with some missing. The data show 450,000 to 550,000 clones, with 79% seen just once and around 13% held by the top ten. The sample comprised PBMCs. These receptors were obtained from a woman aged 40 to 50 in good health. Some clones in this sample may be carry-over from other donors' samples. CDR3s include the opening cysteine and the closing phenylalanine or tryptophan.

j_call v_call cdr3_aa
TRBJ2-1 TRBV19 CASRLSGAGNEQFF
TRBJ2-7 TRBV19 CASSIARGGYEQYF
TRBJ2-3 TRBV5-4 CASRSAGQGAVDTQYF
TRBJ2-1 TRBV29-1 CSVEDHEAGGPGEQFF
TRBJ2-5 TRBV6-5 CASRDPLGAQYF
TRBJ2-7 TRBV28 CASSETGTYEQYF
TRBJ2-5 TRBV4-3 CASSQVRGSGQETQYF
TRBJ1-2 TRBV6-1 CASTSPRGYTF
TRBJ2-1 TRBV7-9 CASSSTSGRAWNEQFF
TRBJ2-3 TRBV10-3 CAISDSSGAPDTQYF
TRBJ2-5 TRBV5-4 CASSLRSQQETQYF
TRBJ2-7 TRBV7-9 CASSYTRDRGYEQYF
TRBJ1-2 TRBV20-1 CSASAGTGYTF
TRBJ2-7 TRBV6-1 CASTYRPYEQYF
TRBJ1-2 TRBV6-5 CASSYSGVGHYGYTF
TRBJ2-3 TRBV5-4 CASSPSTDTQYF
TRBJ2-7 TRBV23-1 CASSHLLGQTYEQYF
TRBJ2-7 TRBV5-1 CASSLTGGGLYEQYF